Following are 17 T cell receptor beta chains from one sample sequenced in a study of human T cells and chemical hapten exposure. Noted time point: patch test 2, 6 weeks after DPC sensitization. Treatment of the sample: therapeutic diphenylcyclopropenone sensitization with weekly scalp DPC. TCRdb recomputed calls from the RACE reads with MiXCR, one row per CDR3 protein. The repertoire holds around 360,000 distinct CDR3 sequences, with about 6% as singletons. This material consisted of whole blood, taken in connection with sensitization to the hapten diphenylcyclopropenone (DPC). All receptors derive from a young woman with alopecia areata. Some clones in this sample may be carry-over from other donors' samples.

The V gene is TRBV7-2, the J gene TRBJ1-4; 9 nucleotides align to TRBD1. Germline CDR1 is SGHTA and CDR2 is FQGNSA. The CDR3 has 16 residues. V lost 6 bases, J lost 0 bases, and 5 bases stayed unmatched. CDR3 sequence reads: CASRRQGDATNEKLFF. The CDR3 DNA sequence: TGTGCCAGCAGAAGACAGGGGGACGCAACTAATGAAAAACTGTTTTTT.

This clonotype has a count of ten or more. The rearrangement uses TRBV6-2 or TRBV6-3 and TRBJ2-3; 10 nucleotides line up with TRBD1. The germline gives CDR1 MNHEY, CDR2 SVGEGT. Trimming took 10 bases from V and 2 from J; bases not matched to a gene: 3. The CDR3 spans 13 residues. CDR3 loop: CATGQGITDTQYF. The CDR3 DNA reads TGTGCCACGGGACAGGGGATCACAGATACGCAGTATTTT.

In this sample, this clonotype turned up many times. The genes are TRBV11-3 and TRBJ1-1, with D maybe TRBD1 (5 bases). The CDR3 contains 12 residues. Germline lookup yields CDR1 SGHNT and CDR2 YENEEA. The V end was cut by 4 bases, the J end by 10 bases, with 13 bases between. CDR3 amino acids: CASSSAGSVAFF. The CDR3 DNA sequence: TGTGCCAGCAGCTCCGCAGGGAGTGTAGCTTTCTTT.

This rearrangement joins TRBV28 to TRBJ2-3, with D possibly TRBD2 on 6 matching bases. This CDR3 is 15 amino acids long. With 3 bases removed from V and 2 bases from J, the gap between germline ends came to 12 bases. Germline V gene data show CDR1 as MDHEN and CDR2 as SYDVKM. CDR3 sequence: CASSLPRELTDTQYF. CDR3 bases: TGTGCCAGCAGTTTGCCGCGGGAACTCACAGATACGCAGTATTTT.

A few counts support this clonotype. CDR3 coding DNA: TGCGCCAGCAGCTTGGAGGGCGGACCACATGGCTACACCTTC. Translated: CASSLEGGPHGYTF. The chain links TRBV5-1 to TRBJ1-2; D ambiguous. The CDR3 covers 14 residues. Germline loops: CDR1 SGHRS, CDR2 YFSETQ. V was clipped by 0 bases and J by 6 bases, with 12 bases between them. Drawing the rest from reference TRBV5-1 and TRBJ1-2, the complete variable domain is KAGVTQTPRYLIKTRGQQVTLSCSPISGHRSVSWYQQTPGQGLQFLFEYFSETQRNKGNFPGRFSGRQFSNSRSEMNVSTLELGDSALYLCASSLEGGPHGYTFGSGTRLTVV.

This clonotype was seen repeatedly, ten times or more. V usage is TRBV12-3 or TRBV12-4 and J usage is TRBJ2-5; 14 bases align to TRBD2. The CDR3 contains 20 residues. V shed 6 bases, J shed 4 bases, and the junction held 19 bases outside the gene matches. The CDR3, as DNA: TGTGCCAGCAGGCCACTTTCCTCCGGGACTAGCGGGGGCATCGGAGAGACCCAGTACTTC. As protein: CASRPLSSGTSGGIGETQYF.

This clonotype has just a few counts. The CDR3 DNA sequence: TGTGCCAGCAGCTCGACAGGGAGGGACACTGAAGCTTTCTTT. Residues: CASSSTGRDTEAFF. The chain employs TRBV7-3 and TRBJ1-1; 7 positions match TRBD1. Germline CDR1 SGHTA, CDR2 FQGTGA. The V segment lost 4 bases and the J segment 3 bases; nucleotides outside the gene matches: 5. This CDR3 is 14 amino acids long. The full variable domain, in which reference TRBV7-3 and TRBJ1-1 provide the parts outside the CDR3, is GAGVSQTPSNKVTEKGKYVELRCDPISGHTALYWYRQSLGQGPEFLIYFQGTGAADDSGLPNDRFFAVRPEGSVSTLKIQRTERGDSAVYLCASSSTGRDTEAFFGQGTRLTVV.

This clonotype came up a few times. The chain links TRBV20-1 to TRBJ2-3, with unresolved D. Trimming removed 0 bases from V and 3 bases from J, with 7 bases in between. The CDR3 spans 13 residues. Germline assignment: CDR1 DFQATT and CDR2 SNEGSKA (reference sequence). The CDR3 nucleotides read TGCAGTGCTAGAGAGTGGGTAACAGATACGCAGTATTTT. This translates into CSAREWVTDTQYF.

The table lists this clonotype with many counts. V and J are TRBV29-1 and TRBJ1-3; D is ambiguous. The V and J ends lost 1 base and 0 bases respectively, with 7 bases between them. CDR1 is SQVTM and CDR2 is ANQGSEA in the germline V gene. The CDR3 consists of 14 residues. The DNA for the CDR3 is TGCAGCGTTGAAGGGGAAAGCTCTGGAAACACCATATATTTT. Residues: CSVEGESSGNTIYF.

At least ten counts were recorded for this clonotype. V usage is TRBV12-3 or TRBV12-4 and J usage is TRBJ1-5; D gene ambiguous. The V end lost 3 bases, the J end lost 7 bases, and 7 bases lay between the germline ends. CDR3 size: 12 residues. This CDR3 is CASSFLGQPQHF. The CDR3, as DNA: TGTGCCAGCAGTTTTTTGGGCCAGCCCCAGCATTTT.

This rearrangement joins TRBV20-1 to TRBJ2-1; perhaps TRBD2 as D (6 bases). This CDR3 has 14 residues. Between the trimmed V and J ends, which lost 5 bases and 3 bases, there was a span of 14 bases. Germline V CDR1 and CDR2: DFQATT, SNEGSKA (reference sequence). As DNA, the CDR3 is TGCAGTGCTCCCCGCGGGGCCGACTACAATGAGCAGTTCTTC. This sequence encodes CSAPRGADYNEQFF.

This clonotype was counted between two and nine times. This chain links TRBV12-3 or TRBV12-4 with TRBJ2-3, with D hard to call. Trimming removed 3 bases from V and 3 bases from J, with 13 bases in between. This CDR3 contains 15 residues. CDR3 sequence: CASSLRGSGTDTQYF. In nucleotides, the CDR3 is TGTGCCAGCAGTTTGCGAGGAAGTGGGACAGATACGCAGTATTTT.

The rearrangement links TRBV2 to TRBJ1-1, with D uncertain. The CDR3 length is 14 residues. Deletions cut 8 bases from V and 0 bases from J, with 13 bases between. CDR1 is SNHLY, CDR2 FYNNEI, per germline. The DNA of the CDR3 is TGTGCCAGCGTGGGCATACTCATGAACACTGAAGCTTTCTTT. This sequence encodes CASVGILMNTEAFF.

This clonotype was counted many times. The chain employs TRBV12-5 and TRBJ2-1; 7 bases agree with TRBD1. The CDR3 covers 14 residues. The J segment lost 8 bases and the V segment lost 1 base, leaving 5 bases of the junction unmatched. Germline V gene lookup returns CDR1 LGHNT and CDR2 FRNRAP. The DNA for the CDR3 is TGTGCTAGTGGTTTGGCCGACAGGGACCATGAGCAGTTCTTC. The encoded protein is CASGLADRDHEQFF.

At least ten counts were recorded for this clonotype. This chain connects TRBV5-1 to TRBJ1-5, with D unclear. Trimming left V 1 base short and J 1 base short, with 6 bases between. Germline V lookup: CDR1 SGHRS, CDR2 YFSETQ. The CDR3 loop spans 14 amino acids. This CDR3 reads CASSLLGSNQPQHF. The CDR3 DNA is TGCGCCAGCAGCTTGTTGGGGAGCAATCAGCCCCAGCATTTT. The whole variable domain, filled in from reference TRBV5-1 and TRBJ1-5, reads KAGVTQTPRYLIKTRGQQVTLSCSPISGHRSVSWYQQTPGQGLQFLFEYFSETQRNKGNFPGRFSGRQFSNSRSEMNVSTLELGDSALYLCASSLLGSNQPQHFGDGTRLSIL.

This clonotype was seen a handful of times. The chain employs TRBV2 and TRBJ2-5; no definite D call. V lost 6 bases, J lost 2 bases, and 7 bases lay in between. The V gene's germline CDR1 is SNHLY and CDR2 FYNNEI. The CDR3 runs 12 residues. CDR3 DNA: TGTGCCAGCAGGCTACAACAAGAGACCCAGTACTTC. Protein: CASRLQQETQYF.

This clonotype was detected ten times or more. The chain employs TRBV15 and TRBJ1-5; 7 bases agree with TRBD1. V was clipped by 4 bases and J by 2 bases; unmatched bases: 8. The germline CDR1 and CDR2 sequences are LNHNV and YYDKDF (reference sequence). The CDR3 covers 16 residues. This chain's CDR3 is CATSTPQGGGNQPQHF. In nucleotides, the CDR3 is TGTGCCACCAGCACCCCCCAGGGGGGGGGCAATCAGCCCCAGCATTTT. Based on the CDR3 plus reference TRBV15 and TRBJ1-5, the full variable domain is DAMVIQNPRYQVTQFGKPVTLSCSQTLNHNVMYWYQQKSSQAPKLLFHYYDKDFNNEADTPDNFQSRRPNTSFCFLDIRSPGLGDTAMYLCATSTPQGGGNQPQHFGDGTRLSIL.